This record concerns one T cell receptor beta chain sequence. Its antigen remains undetermined. No much larger clone exists at a distance of one base, and base qualities are not known. TCRbeta CDR3 regions were amplified from genomic DNA by means of the immunoSEQ Assay, a bias-controlled multiplex PCR. In the paper's pipeline: The number of nucleated cells in each sample was estimated from the amplification of reference gene primers within the assay. To quantify the absolute abundance of each unique TCRbeta CDR3 rearrangement, sequence reads were collapsed and filtered. For each sample, productive Simpson clonality was calculated as the square root of Simpson's diversity index across productive rearrangements. Drawn from immuneACCESS, this table holds only the in-frame rearrangements with V and J called that TCRdb kept. Clones are partly lost; checked studies trace under half to an unresolved V gene and leave the rest unexplained. V, J and clone size reflect that table, while D and trimming were determined from the DNA. For this sample there are about 300,000 clones; just under 90% appear just once. The ten largest clones capture less than 3.5% of the sample.

These data originate in a study of blood T cell repertoires in COVID-19 (dated by TCRdb to 2018 to 2021). About the full investigation: Samples from collaborators originated in the United States, Italy and Spain and spanned both the acute and convalescent phases of COVID-19. The repertoires were released in a freely available public database intended as a resource for research on the immune response to SARS-CoV-2. The samples were drawn from the first 160 participants of the ongoing ImmuneRACE study and from 1,254 subjects provided by 6 global collaborators. The prospective study material was composed of cDNA or gDNA derived from T cells, B-cell-depleted T cells, or PBMCs. Sample metadata almost always included a de-identified subject ID, COVID-19 status, age in years and sex. The dataset comprised deeply sampled blood TCRbeta repertoires from subjects exposed to, actively infected with, or recovered from COVID-19. Where available, HLA class I and class II types were obtained from metadata supplied by the sample provider rather than from assay-based typing.

Points the paper makes about the study in general: How much clinical and demographic metadata was included differed by source and by participant, and the metadata was provided uncurated.

Enrolling through a virtual design, the prospective study's participants ranged in age from roughly 18 to 95 years and lived across 24 United States geographic areas. Cohort assignment in the prospective study relied on participant-reported clinical history from a screening survey and a study questionnaire. Exposed participants were defined as having been in contact with someone with a PCR-confirmed or clinician-diagnosed COVID-19 case within 2 weeks of study entry. Mobile phlebotomists in the prospective study collected whole blood, serum and a nasopharyngeal or oropharyngeal swab from every participant. Additional blood draws and questionnaires over an approximately two-month period could optionally be provided by prospective study participants. Blood samples from the prospective study were shipped frozen or at room temperature prior to DNA extraction. V and J are truncated by 7 bases and 12 bases respectively, leaving an intervening sequence of 16 bases. CDR3 length: 12 amino acids, cysteine to phenylalanine. Of all the DNA, just the CDR3 is kept, 36 bases in frame from base 1. Based on the germline V gene, the CDR1 and CDR2 sequences are SNHLY and FYNNEI.

Source material: PBMCs or T cells enriched from blood (not recorded which). This chain is built from TRBV2 and TRBJ2-4; TRBD1 might be the D gene, on 5 matching bases. This clonotype originated in a woman aged 45-60 years who had been exposed to COVID-19. The DNA sequence follows: TGTGCCAGCACTACAGGTTTCGATGATCAGTACTTC. Its protein reads: CASTTGFDDQYF.